A selection of T cell receptor beta chains follows, all from one sample in a study of identical twins. TCRdb reanalysed the 5' RACE reads using MiXCR and keeps one entry per CDR3 protein. The sample lists 1.5 million to 2 million distinct CDR3 sequences; about 32% were seen once. The sequenced sample consisted of cord blood. Receptor source: a newborn girl in good health. The CDR3 runs from the conserved cysteine through the conserved F or W. A D gene is named only where the DNA matches it firmly. A clone size is listed for some rows: how often the clone was seen (once, few, many), or a class if it is expanded.

D: TRBD1; size: NA; J: TRBJ1-1; V: TRBV6-2/TRBV6-3; CDR3: CASIQRGTGTTEAFF; DNA: TGTGCCAGCATCCAGAGGGGGACAGGGACCACTGAAGCTTTCTTT
D: NA; size: NA; J: TRBJ1-6; V: TRBV7-2; CDR3: CASSLLNRRTNSPLHF; DNA: TGTGCCAGCAGCTTATTGAACAGGAGAACGAATTCACCCCTCCACTTT
D: NA; size: NA; J: TRBJ2-7; V: TRBV28; CDR3: CASSSGQEDEQYF; DNA: TGTGCCAGCAGTTCCGGCCAGGAGGACGAGCAGTACTTC
D: NA; size: few; J: TRBJ2-3; V: TRBV7-2; CDR3: CASSPMRSGLSTDTQYF; DNA: TGTGCCAGCAGCCCAATGCGGTCCGGACTAAGCACAGATACGCAGTATTTT
D: TRBD2; size: NA; J: TRBJ2-7; V: TRBV4-2; CDR3: CASSRIGTSYSYERYF; DNA: TGTGCCAGCAGTCGAATTGGGACTAGCTACTCCTACGAGCGGTACTTC
D: TRBD1; size: NA; J: TRBJ1-2; V: TRBV25-1; CDR3: CAGSEAGQVHYGYTF; DNA: TGTGCCGGCAGTGAAGCCGGACAGGTCCACTATGGCTACACCTTC
D: TRBD2; size: NA; J: TRBJ2-7; V: TRBV28; CDR3: CASSRGLILSSGYEQYF; DNA: TGTGCCAGCAGTCGGGGACTAATTTTATCATCGGGCTACGAGCAGTACTTC
D: TRBD1; size: NA; J: TRBJ1-1; V: TRBV6-6; CDR3: CASSYGRQGRENTEAFF; DNA: TGTGCCAGCAGTTATGGCAGACAGGGCCGGGAGAACACTGAAGCTTTCTTT
D: TRBD1; size: once; J: TRBJ1-5; V: TRBV3-1; CDR3: CASSRRQGINQPQHF; DNA: TGTGCCAGCAGCCGGCGACAGGGGATCAATCAGCCCCAGCATTTT
D: NA; size: NA; J: TRBJ1-2; V: TRBV4-1; CDR3: CASSQVGRERNGYTF; DNA: TGCGCCAGCAGCCAAGTTGGCAGGGAGAGGAATGGCTACACCTTC
D: NA; size: NA; J: TRBJ1-2; V: TRBV7-2; CDR3: CASSLAAYDGYTF; DNA: TGTGCCAGCAGCTTAGCCGCCTACGACGGCTACACCTTC
D: TRBD2; size: NA; J: TRBJ2-2; V: TRBV6-5; CDR3: CASSYSGLAGGWGELFF; DNA: TGTGCCAGCAGTTACTCGGGACTAGCGGGAGGTTGGGGGGAGCTGTTTTTT
D: TRBD2; size: NA; J: TRBJ2-3; V: TRBV18; CDR3: CASSPNTGLGYF; DNA: TGTGCCAGCTCACCTAACACAGGACTAGGGTATTTT